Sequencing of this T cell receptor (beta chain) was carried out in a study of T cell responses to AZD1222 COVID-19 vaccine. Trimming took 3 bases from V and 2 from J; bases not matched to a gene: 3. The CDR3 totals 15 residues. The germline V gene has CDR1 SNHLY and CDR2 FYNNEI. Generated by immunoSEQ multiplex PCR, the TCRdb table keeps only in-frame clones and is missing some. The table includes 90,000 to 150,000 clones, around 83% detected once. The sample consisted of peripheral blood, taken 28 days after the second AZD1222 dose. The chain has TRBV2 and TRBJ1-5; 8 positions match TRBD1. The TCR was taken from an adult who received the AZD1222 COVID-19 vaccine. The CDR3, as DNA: TGTGCCAGCAGTGACCCGGGACAGGGCAATCAGCCCCAGCATTTT. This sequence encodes CASSDPGQGNQPQHF.